This record covers a single T cell receptor beta chain. Its antigen is not identified. The sample belongs to a study of response to subunit inactivated influenza vaccine. Trimming removed 7 bases from V and 6 bases from J, with 10 bases in between. The germline gives CDR1 MNHEY, CDR2 SVGEGT. This CDR3 comprises 11 residues. Findings and caveats of the study: Each seasonal flu vaccination may recruit only limited new T cells, authors suggested.

Via MiXCR, TCRdb re-called the RT-PCR reads, giving one row per CDR3 protein. The sample contains roughly 460,000 distinct CDR3 sequences, 9.5% to 12% of which appear only once. This rearrangement joins TRBV6-2 or TRBV6-3 to TRBJ2-7; TRBD1 is a possible D gene (5 bases). The sequence came from a man aged 50 or older who received an inactivated influenza vaccine. The source material was PBMCs from blood, sampled roughly 6 weeks after vaccination. This CDR3 reads CASKRGSEQYF. Written as DNA, the CDR3 is TGTGCCAGCAAAAGGGGAAGCGAGCAGTACTTC.